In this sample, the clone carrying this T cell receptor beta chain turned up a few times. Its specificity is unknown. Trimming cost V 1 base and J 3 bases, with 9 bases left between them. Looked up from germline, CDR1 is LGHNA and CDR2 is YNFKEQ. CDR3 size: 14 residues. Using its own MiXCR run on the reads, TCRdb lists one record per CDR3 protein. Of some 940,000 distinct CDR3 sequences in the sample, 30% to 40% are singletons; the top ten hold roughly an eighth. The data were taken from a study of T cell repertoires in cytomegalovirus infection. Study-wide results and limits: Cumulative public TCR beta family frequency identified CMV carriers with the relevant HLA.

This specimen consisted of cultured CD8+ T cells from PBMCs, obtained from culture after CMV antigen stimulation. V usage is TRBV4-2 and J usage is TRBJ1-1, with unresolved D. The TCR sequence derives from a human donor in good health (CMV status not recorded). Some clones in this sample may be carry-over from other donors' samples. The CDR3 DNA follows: TGTGCCAGCAGCCAAGCTCAATTCGACACTGAAGCTTTCTTT. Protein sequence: CASSQAQFDTEAFF.